This TCR beta chain was captured in a study of Tregs in tolerant kidney transplant recipients. The CDR3 has 16 amino acids. The V end lost 2 bases, the J end lost 3 bases, and 16 bases lay between the germline ends. Germline CDR1 is MNHNS and CDR2 is SASEGT. The table came from immunoSEQ multiplex PCR; TCRdb's copy has only in-frame clones and leaves some out. The data contain 110,000 or so clones, nearly 90% of them singletons. This receptor was taken from a human donor who received a combined kidney and bone marrow transplant. This rearrangement joins TRBV6-1 to TRBJ1-1; weak D call: TRBD1 (6 bases). The specimen was CD4+ T cells from blood, collected before the transplant. CDR3 in amino acids: CASSEIPRTAYTEAFF. CDR3 in DNA: TGTGCCAGCAGTGAAATCCCGCGGACAGCTTACACTGAAGCTTTCTTT.